The clone carrying this TCR beta chain appeared a single time. No antigen is known for it. This entry belongs to a study of OX40 agonist ivuxolimab in advanced cancers. Assay: immunoSEQ multiplex PCR; the TCRdb copy retains only in-frame clones and omits some. The repertoire holds tens of thousands of clones, with 70% to 90% as singletons. Study outcomes and limitations: Some patients who did not respond also had low normalized T-cell clonal expansion. The CD4+ and CD8+ T cells in the blood had expanded clonally by week 6 at 0.1 to 3.0 mg/kg. Partial responders receiving 0.1-3.0 mg/kg showed among the lowest clonal expansion.

V lost 3 bases and J 3 bases, leaving 12 bases between the germline ends. Germline V CDR1 and CDR2: SGHVS, FNYEAQ. The length of the CDR3 is 14 residues. The sample consisted of CD4+ or CD8+ T cells sorted from blood, taken in a trial of the OX40 agonist ivuxolimab. The rearrangement links TRBV7-6 to TRBJ2-7; tentatively, D is TRBD2 (7 bases). The receptor comes from an adult with an advanced solid tumor such as melanoma, head and neck, liver or kidney cancer. Here the CDR3 reads CASSLGGGSYEQYF. The CDR3 region has the DNA TGTGCCAGCAGCTTGGGGGGCGGGAGCTACGAGCAGTACTTC.